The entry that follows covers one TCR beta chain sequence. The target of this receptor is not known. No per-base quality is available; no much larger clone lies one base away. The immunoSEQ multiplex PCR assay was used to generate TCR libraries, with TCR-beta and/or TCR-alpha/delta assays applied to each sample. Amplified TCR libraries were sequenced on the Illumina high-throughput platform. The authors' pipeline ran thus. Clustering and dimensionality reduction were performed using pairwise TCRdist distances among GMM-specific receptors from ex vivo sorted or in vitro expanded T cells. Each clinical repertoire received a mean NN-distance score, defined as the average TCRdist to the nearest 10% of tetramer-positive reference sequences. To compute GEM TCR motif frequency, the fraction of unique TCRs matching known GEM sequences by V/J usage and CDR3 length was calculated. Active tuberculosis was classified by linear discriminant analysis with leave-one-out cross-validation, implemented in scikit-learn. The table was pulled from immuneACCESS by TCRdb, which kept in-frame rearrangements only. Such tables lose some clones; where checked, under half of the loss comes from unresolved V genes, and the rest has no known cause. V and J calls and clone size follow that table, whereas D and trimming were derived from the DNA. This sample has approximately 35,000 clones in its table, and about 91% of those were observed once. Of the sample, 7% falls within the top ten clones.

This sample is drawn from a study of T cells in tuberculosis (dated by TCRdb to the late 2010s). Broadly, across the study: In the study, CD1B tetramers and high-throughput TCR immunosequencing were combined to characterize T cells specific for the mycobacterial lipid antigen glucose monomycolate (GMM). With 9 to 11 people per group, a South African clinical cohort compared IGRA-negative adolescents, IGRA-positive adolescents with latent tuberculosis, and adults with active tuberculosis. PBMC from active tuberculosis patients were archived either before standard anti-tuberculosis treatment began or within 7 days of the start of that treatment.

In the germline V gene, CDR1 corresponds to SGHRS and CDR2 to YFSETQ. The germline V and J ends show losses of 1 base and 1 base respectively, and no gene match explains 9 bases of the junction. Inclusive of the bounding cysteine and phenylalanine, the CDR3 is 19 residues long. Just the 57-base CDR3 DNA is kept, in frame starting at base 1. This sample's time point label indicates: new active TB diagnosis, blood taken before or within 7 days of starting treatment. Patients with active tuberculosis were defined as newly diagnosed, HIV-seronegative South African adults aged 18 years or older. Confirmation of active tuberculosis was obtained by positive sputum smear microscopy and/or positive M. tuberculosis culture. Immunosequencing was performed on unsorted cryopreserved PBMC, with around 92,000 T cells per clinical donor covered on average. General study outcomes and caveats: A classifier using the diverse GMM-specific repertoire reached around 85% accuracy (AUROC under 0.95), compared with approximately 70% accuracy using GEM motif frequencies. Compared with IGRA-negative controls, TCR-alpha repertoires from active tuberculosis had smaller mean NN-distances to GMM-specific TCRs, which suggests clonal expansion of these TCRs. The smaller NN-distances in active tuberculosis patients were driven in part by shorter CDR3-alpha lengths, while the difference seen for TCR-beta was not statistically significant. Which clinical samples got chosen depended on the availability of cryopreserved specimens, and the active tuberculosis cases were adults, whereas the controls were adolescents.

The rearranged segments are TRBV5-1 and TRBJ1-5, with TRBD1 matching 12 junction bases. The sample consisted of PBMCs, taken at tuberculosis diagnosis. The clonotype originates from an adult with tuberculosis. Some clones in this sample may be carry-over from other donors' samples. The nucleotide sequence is TGCGCCAGCAGCTTGTCCAAGGGACAGGGGGCGATGAGCAATCAGCCCCAGCATTTT. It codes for CASSLSKGQGAMSNQPQHF.